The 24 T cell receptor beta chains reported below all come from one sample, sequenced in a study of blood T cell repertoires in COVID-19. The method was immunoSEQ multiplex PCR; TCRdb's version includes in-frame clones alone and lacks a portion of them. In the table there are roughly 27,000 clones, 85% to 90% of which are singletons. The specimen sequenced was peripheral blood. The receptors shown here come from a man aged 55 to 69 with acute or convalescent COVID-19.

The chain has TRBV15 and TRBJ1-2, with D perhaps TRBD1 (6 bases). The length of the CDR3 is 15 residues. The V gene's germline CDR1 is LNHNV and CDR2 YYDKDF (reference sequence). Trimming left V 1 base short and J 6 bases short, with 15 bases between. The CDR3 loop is CATSRGNQGSDGYTF. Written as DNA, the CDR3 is TGTGCCACCAGCAGAGGGAACCAGGGGTCGGATGGCTACACCTTC.

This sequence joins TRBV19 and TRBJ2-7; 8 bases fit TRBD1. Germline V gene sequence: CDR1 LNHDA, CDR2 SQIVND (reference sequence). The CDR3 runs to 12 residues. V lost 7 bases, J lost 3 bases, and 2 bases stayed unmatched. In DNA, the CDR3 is TGTGCCAGTAATGACAGGGGCTACGAGCAGTACTTC. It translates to CASNDRGYEQYF.

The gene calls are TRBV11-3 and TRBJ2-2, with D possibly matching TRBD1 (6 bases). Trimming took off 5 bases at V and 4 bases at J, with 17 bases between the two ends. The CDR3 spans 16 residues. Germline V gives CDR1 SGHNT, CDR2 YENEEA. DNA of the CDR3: TGTGCCAGCAGCCCATATGGCAGGGGTAGCACCGGGGAGCTGTTTTTT. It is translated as CASSPYGRGSTGELFF.

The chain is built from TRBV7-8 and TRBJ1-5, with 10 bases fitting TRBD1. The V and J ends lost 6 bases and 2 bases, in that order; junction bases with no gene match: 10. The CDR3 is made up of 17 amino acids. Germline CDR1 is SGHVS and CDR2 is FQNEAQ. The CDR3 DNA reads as TGTGCCAGCAGTTTTACCGGGACAGGGGTAGGCAATCAGCCCCAGCATTTT. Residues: CASSFTGTGVGNQPQHF.

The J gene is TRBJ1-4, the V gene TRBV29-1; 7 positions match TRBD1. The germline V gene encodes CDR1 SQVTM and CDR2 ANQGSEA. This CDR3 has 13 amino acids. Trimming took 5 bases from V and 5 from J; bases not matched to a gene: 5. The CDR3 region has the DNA TGCAGCGTTAGGGGACAGCTGAATGAAAAACTGTTTTTT. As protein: CSVRGQLNEKLFF. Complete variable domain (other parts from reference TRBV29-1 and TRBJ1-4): SAVISQKPSRDICQRGTSLTIQCQVDSQVTMMFWYRQQPGQSLTLIATANQGSEATYESGFVIDKFPISRPNLTFSTLTVSNMSPEDSSIYLCSVRGQLNEKLFFGSGTQLSVL.

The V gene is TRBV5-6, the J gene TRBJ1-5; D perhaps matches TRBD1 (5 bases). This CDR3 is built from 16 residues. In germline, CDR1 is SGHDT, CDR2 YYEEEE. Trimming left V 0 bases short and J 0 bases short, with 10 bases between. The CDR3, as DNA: TGTGCCAGCAGCTTGGCGGGGGATTATAGCAATCAGCCCCAGCATTTT. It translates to CASSLAGDYSNQPQHF.

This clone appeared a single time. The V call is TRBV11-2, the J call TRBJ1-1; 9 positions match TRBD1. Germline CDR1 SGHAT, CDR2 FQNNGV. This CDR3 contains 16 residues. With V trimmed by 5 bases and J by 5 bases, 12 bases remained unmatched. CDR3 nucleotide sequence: TGTGCCAGCAGCCCTTTAACAGGGGGCGCGGGGACTGAAGCTTTCTTT. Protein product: CASSPLTGGAGTEAFF.

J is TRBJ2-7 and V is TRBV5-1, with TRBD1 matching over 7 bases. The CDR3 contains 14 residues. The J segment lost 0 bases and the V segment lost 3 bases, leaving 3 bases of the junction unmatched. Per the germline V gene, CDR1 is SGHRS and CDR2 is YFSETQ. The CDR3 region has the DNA TGCGCCAGCAGCTCCAGGGGGTACTCCTACGAGCAGTACTTC. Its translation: CASSSRGYSYEQYF.

CDR3 bases: TGTGCCAGTAGTAGGGACAGCAACTATGGCTACACCTTC. It yields the protein CASSRDSNYGYTF. The chain links TRBV19 to TRBJ1-2; 7 bases are a match to TRBD1. The germline CDR1 and CDR2 sequences are LNHDA and SQIVND (reference sequence). This CDR3 has 13 residues. V shed 4 bases, J shed 2 bases, and the junction held 1 base outside the gene matches.

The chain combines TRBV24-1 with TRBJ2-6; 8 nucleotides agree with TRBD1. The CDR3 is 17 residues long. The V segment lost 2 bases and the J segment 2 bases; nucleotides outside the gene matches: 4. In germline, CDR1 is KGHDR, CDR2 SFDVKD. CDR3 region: CATSDSLDRAGANVLTF. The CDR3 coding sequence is TGTGCCACCAGTGATTCGTTGGACAGGGCTGGGGCCAACGTCCTGACTTTC.

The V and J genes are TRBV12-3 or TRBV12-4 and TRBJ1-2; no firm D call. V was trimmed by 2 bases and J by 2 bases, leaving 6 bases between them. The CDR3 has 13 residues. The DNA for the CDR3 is TGTGCCAGCAGTTTATCGGGGAACTATGGCTACACCTTC. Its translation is CASSLSGNYGYTF.

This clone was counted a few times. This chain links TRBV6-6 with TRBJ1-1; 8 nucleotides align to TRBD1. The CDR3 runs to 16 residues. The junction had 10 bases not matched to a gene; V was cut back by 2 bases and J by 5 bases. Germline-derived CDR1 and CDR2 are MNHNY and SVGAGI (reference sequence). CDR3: CASSYPLTGGRTEAFF. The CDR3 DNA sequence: TGTGCCAGCAGTTACCCCCTAACAGGGGGAAGGACTGAAGCTTTCTTT.

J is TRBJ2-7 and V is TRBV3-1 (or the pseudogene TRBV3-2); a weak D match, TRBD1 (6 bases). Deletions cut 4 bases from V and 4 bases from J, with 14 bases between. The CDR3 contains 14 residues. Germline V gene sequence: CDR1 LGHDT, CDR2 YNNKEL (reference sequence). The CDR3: CASSPSTRGYEQYF. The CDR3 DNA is TGTGCCAGCAGCCCATCGACCAGGGGATACGAGCAGTACTTC.

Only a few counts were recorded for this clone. The DNA of the CDR3 is TGCGCCAGCAGTCAATCAGGCCAGGAACCCTACGAGCAGTACTTC. Its translation is CASSQSGQEPYEQYF. The V and J genes are TRBV23-1 and TRBJ2-7; D unresolved. TRBV23-1 is annotated as an ORF whose role is uncertain. This CDR3 has 15 residues. Trimming left V 0 bases short and J 2 bases short, with 11 bases between.

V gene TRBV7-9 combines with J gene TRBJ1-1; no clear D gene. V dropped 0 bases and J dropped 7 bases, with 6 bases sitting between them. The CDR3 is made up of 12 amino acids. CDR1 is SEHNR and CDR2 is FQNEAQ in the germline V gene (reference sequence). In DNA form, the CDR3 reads TGTGCCAGCAGCTTAGCACACATTGAAGCTTTCTTT. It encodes CASSLAHIEAFF.

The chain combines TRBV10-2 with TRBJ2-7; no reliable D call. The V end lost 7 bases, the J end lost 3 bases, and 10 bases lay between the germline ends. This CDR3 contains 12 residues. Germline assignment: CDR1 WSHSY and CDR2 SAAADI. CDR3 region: CASTDNFYEQYF. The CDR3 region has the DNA TGCGCCAGCACAGACAATTTCTACGAGCAGTACTTC.

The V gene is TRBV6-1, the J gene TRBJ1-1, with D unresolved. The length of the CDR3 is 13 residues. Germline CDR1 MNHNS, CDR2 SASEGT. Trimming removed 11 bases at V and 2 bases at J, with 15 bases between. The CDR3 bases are TGTGCCGGATCTCGGGGTGTTAACACTGAAGCTTTCTTT. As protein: CAGSRGVNTEAFF.

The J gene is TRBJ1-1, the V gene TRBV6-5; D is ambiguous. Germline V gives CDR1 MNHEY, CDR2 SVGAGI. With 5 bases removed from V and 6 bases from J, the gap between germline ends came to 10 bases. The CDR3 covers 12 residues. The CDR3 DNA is TGTGCCAGCAGTCCTATAGCGGCTGAAGCTTTCTTT. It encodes CASSPIAAEAFF.

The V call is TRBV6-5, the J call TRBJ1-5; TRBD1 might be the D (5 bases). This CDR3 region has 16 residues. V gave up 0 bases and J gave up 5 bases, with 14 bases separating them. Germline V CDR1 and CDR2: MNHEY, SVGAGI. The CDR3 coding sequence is TGTGCCAGCAGTTACTCAGGGGTAGGAAGCCATCAGCCCCAGCATTTT. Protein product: CASSYSGVGSHQPQHF.

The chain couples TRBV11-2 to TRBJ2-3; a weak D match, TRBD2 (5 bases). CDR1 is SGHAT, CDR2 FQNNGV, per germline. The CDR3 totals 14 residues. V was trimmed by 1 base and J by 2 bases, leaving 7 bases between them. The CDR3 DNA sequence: TGTGCCAGCAGCTTAGCAGCGGTCACAGATACGCAGTATTTT. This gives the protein CASSLAAVTDTQYF.

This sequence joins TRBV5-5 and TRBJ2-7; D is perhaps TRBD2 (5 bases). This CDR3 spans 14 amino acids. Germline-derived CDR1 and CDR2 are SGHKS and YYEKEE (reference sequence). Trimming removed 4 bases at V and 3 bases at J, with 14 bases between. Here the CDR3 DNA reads TGTGCCAGCAGCGCACAACTAGGAGGCTACGAGCAGTACTTC. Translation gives CASSAQLGGYEQYF.

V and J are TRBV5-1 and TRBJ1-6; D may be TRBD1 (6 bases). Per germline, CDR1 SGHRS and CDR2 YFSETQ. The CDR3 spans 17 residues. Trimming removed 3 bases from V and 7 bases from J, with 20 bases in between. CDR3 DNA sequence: TGCGCCAGCAGCTGGAGCCGCATGGACAGCGGAAATTCACCCCTCCACTTT. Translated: CASSWSRMDSGNSPLHF. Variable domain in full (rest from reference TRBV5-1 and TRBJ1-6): KAGVTQTPRYLIKTRGQQVTLSCSPISGHRSVSWYQQTPGQGLQFLFEYFSETQRNKGNFPGRFSGRQFSNSRSEMNVSTLELGDSALYLCASSWSRMDSGNSPLHFGNGTRLTVT.

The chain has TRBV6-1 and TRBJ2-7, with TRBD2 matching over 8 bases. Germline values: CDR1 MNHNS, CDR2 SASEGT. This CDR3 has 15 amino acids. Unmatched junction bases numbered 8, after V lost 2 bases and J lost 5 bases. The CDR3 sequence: CASSETRGTRDEQYF. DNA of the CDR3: TGTGCCAGCAGTGAAACCAGAGGGACTAGGGACGAGCAGTACTTC.

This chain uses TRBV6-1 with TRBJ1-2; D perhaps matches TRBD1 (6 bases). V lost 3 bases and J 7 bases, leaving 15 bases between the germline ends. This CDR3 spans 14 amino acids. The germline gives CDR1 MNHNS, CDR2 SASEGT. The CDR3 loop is CASSDSGVLGGYTF. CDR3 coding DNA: TGTGCCAGCAGTGATTCAGGGGTTTTAGGTGGCTACACCTTC.